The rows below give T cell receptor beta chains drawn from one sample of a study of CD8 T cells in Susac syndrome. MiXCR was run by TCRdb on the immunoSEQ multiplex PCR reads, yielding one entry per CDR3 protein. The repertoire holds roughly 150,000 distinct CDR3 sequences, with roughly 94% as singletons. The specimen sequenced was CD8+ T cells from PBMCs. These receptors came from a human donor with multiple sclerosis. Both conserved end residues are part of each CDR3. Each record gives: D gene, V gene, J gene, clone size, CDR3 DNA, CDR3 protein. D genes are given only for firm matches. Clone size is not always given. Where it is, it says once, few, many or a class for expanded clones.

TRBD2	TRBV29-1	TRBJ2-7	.	TGCAGCGTTTTTGGGAGGGCCTACGAGCAGTACTTC	CSVFGRAYEQYF
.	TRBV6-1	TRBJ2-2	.	TGTGCCAGCACCGAGAGGGGGGCCGTCCGAAGAGACACCGGGGAGCTGTTTTTT	CASTERGAVRRDTGELFF
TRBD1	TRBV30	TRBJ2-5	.	TGTGCCTGGACTCTGACAGGGGTTACGGAGACCCAGTACTTC	CAWTLTGVTETQYF
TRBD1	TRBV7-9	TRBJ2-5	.	TGTGCCAGCAGCATTACCTCTCCGGACAGGGGGGAAGTACAAGAGACCCAGTACTTC	CASSITSPDRGEVQETQYF
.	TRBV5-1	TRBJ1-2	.	TGCGCCAGCAGGGGGTCCAACTATGGCTACACCTTC	CASRGSNYGYTF
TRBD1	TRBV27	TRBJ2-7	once	TGTGCCAGCAGTTCCGGGACAGGGTATCACGAGCAGTACTTC	CASSSGTGYHEQYF
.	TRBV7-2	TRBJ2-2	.	TGTGCCAGCAGCCCGGGTCAACTGTTTTTT	CASSPGQLFF
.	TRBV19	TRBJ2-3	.	TGTGCCAGTAGTAACGGGGGTCGAACAGATACGCAGTATTTT	CASSNGGRTDTQYF
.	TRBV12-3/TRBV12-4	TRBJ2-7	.	TGTGCCAGCAGGTCGACAGAGTACGAGCAGTACTTC	CASRSTEYEQYF
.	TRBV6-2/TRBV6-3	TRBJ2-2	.	TGTGCCAGCACCCATGTGGGGACCGGGGAGCTGTTTTTT	CASTHVGTGELFF
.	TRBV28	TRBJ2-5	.	TGTGCCAGCAGGGAGGCTCAGGGGGGCCGACAAGAGACCCAGTACTTC	CASREAQGGRQETQYF
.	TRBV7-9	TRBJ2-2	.	TGTGCCAGCAGCTTGCGGCAGGGTGGCACCGGGGAGCTGTTTTTT	CASSLRQGGTGELFF
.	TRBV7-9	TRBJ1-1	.	TGTGCCAGCAGCTCCCAGTATGAAGCTTTCTTT	CASSSQYEAFF
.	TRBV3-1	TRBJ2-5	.	TGTGCCAGCAGCCAAGCCGGGGTCATGGAGACCCAGTACTTC	CASSQAGVMETQYF
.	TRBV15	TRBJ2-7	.	TGTGCCACCAGCAGAGCGGAGGGGACCCACGAGCAGTACTTC	CATSRAEGTHEQYF
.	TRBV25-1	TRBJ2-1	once	TGTGCCAGCAGTGATGAGGGGGAGGGAACCTACAATGAGCAGTTCTTC	CASSDEGEGTYNEQFF
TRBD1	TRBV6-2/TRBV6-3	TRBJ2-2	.	TGTGCCAGCGTTAATACAGGGGAGATCACCGGGGAGCTGTTTTTT	CASVNTGEITGELFF
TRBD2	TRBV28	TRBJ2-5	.	TGTGCCAGCAGTCCCACAGACTGGGGGGGTGAGACCCAGTACTTC	CASSPTDWGGETQYF
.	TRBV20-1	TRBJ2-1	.	TGCAGTGCAACCGCCGACAATGAGCAGTTCTTC	CSATADNEQFF
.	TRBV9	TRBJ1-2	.	TGTGCCAGCAGTCTTACCCCCCGAGGACGGGACTATGGCTACACCTTC	CASSLTPRGRDYGYTF
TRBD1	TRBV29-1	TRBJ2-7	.	TGCAGCGTTGAAGATCTTCGTGGGACAGGGTTAGTCTACGAGCAGTACTTC	CSVEDLRGTGLVYEQYF
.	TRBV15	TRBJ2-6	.	TGTGCCACCCAGGCTACTGGGGCCAACGTCCTGACTTTC	CATQATGANVLTF
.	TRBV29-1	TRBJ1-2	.	TGCAGCGTTGAAGATCGGAGGGAGGGGAACTATGGCTACACCTTC	CSVEDRREGNYGYTF
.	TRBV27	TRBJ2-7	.	TGTGCCAGCAGCGCAGGGCTAGGTACCTCCTACGAGCAGTACTTC	CASSAGLGTSYEQYF
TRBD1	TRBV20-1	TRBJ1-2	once	TGCAGTGCTAAGACAGGGGACCGAAACTATGGCTACACCTTC	CSAKTGDRNYGYTF
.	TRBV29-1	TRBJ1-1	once	TGCAGCTCCACGGGGACTGAAGCTTTCTTT	CSSTGTEAFF